The following is a T cell receptor beta chain sequence with its context. The antigen remains unidentified. The source of the sample is a study of T cell responses to AZD1222 COVID-19 vaccine. Notes on the study in general: Baseline antibody screening turned up just six seropositive AZD1222 recipients.

The repertoire was sequenced with immunoSEQ multiplex PCR; TCRdb's copy has only in-frame clones and lacks some. The data show about 120,000 clones, approximately 86% seen once. Sequenced here: peripheral blood, sampled on day 0 of AZD1222 vaccination. This sequence originates from an adult in good health.

The CDR3 region is CASSLALGSGNTIYF. The CDR3 nucleotides read TGTGCCAGCAGCTTGGCCCTGGGCTCTGGAAACACCATATATTTT. This rearrangement joins TRBV5-4 to TRBJ1-3; no definite D call. Trimming removed 0 bases at V and 0 bases at J, with 7 bases between. This CDR3 contains 15 residues. Germline loops: CDR1 SGHNT, CDR2 YYREEE (reference sequence).